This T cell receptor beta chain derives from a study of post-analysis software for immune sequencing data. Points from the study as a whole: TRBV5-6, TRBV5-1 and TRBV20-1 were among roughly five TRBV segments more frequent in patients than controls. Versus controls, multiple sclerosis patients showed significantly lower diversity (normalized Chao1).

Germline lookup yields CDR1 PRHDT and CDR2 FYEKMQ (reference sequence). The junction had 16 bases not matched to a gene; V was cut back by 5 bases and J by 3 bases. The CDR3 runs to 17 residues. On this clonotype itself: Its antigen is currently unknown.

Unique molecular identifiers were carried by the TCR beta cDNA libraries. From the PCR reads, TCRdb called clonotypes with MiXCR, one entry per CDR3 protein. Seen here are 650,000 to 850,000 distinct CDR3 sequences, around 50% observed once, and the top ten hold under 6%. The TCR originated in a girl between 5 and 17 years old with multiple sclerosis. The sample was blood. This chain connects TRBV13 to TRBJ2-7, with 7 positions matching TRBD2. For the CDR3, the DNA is TGTGCCAGCAGCACCGGGACTACCGACGAGGGGCTCTACGAGCAGTACTTC. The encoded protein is CASSTGTTDEGLYEQYF.